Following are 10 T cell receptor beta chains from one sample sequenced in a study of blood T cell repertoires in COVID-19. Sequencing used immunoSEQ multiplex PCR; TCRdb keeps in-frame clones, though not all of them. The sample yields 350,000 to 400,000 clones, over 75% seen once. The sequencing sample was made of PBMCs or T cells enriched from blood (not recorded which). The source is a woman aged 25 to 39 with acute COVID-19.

The CDR3 spells CASSVPLTGGYNEQFF. Here the CDR3 DNA reads TGCGCCAGCAGCGTGCCCCTAACGGGGGGATACAATGAGCAGTTCTTC. The gene calls are TRBV5-1 and TRBJ2-1; 7 bases are shared with TRBD2. After removal of 4 bases from V and 4 bases from J, the junction contained 11 bases not matched to a gene. CDR1 SGHRS and CDR2 YFSETQ come from the germline V gene. The CDR3 spans 16 residues.

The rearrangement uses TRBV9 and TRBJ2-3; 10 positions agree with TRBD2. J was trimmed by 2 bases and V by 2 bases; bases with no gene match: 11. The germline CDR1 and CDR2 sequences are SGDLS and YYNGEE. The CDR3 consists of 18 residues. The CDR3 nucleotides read TGTGCCAGCAGCGTCCCCGAGAGCGGGGGGGCTGACACAGATACGCAGTATTTT. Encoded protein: CASSVPESGGADTDTQYF. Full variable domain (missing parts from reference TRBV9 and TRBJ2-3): DSGVTQTPKHLITATGQRVTLRCSPRSGDLSVYWYQQSLDQGLQFLIQYYNGEERAKGNILERFSAQQFPDLHSELNLSSLELGDSALYFCASSVPESGGADTDTQYFGPGTRLTVL.

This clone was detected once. CDR3 bases: TGCGCCAGCAGCGCTCGGACAGGGTACGGGAGGGATACGCAGTATTTT. Amino acid sequence: CASSARTGYGRDTQYF. The chain has TRBV10-1 and TRBJ2-3, with D possibly TRBD1 on 8 matching bases. The CDR3 is made up of 16 amino acids. V was cut by 6 bases and J by 6 bases, with 22 bases left in between. The germline gives CDR1 WNHNN, CDR2 SYGVQD (reference sequence).

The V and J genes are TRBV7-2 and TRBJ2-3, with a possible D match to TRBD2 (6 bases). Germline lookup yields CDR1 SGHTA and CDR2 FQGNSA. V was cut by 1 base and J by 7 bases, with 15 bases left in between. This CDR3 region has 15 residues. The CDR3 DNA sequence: TGTGCCAGCAGCTTAGGTGCGGGGCTCCTTTATACGCAGTATTTT. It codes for CASSLGAGLLYTQYF.

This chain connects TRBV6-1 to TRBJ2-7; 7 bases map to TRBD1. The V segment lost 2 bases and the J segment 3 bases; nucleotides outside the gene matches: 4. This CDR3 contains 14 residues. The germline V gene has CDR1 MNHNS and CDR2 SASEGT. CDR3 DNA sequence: TGTGCCAGCAGTGAACTTGGACAGGACTACGAGCAGTACTTC. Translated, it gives CASSELGQDYEQYF.

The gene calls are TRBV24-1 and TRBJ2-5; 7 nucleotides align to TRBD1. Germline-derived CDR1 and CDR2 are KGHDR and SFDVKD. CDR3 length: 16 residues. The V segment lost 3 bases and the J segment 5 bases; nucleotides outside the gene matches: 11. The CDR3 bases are TGTGCCACCAGTGATCCTCGGACAGGCTTTGGCGAGACCCAGTACTTC. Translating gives CATSDPRTGFGETQYF.

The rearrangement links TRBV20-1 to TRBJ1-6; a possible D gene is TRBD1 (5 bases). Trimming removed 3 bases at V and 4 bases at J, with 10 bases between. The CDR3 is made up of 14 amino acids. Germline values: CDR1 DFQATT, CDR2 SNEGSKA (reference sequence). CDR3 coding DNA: TGCAGTGCTAGTTCGGGGGAGTATAATTCACCCCTCCACTTT. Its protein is CSASSGEYNSPLHF.

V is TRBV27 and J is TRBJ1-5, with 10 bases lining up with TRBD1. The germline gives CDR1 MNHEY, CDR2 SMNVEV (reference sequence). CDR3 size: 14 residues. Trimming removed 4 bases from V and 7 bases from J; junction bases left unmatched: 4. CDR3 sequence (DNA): TGTGCCAGCAGTTCGGGACAGGGGAACCAGCCCCAGCATTTT. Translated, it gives CASSSGQGNQPQHF.

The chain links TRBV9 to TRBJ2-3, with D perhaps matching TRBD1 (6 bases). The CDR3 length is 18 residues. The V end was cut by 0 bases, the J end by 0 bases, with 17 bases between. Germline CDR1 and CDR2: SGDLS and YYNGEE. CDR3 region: CASSVGQGPPSSTDTQYF. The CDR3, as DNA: TGTGCCAGCAGCGTAGGGCAGGGGCCCCCATCTAGCACAGATACGCAGTATTTT.

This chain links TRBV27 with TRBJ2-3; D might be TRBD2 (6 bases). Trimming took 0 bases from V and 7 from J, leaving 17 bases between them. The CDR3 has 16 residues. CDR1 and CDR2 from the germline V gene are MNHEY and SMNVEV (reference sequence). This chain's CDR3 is CASSLSTLASYYTQYF. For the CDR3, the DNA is TGTGCCAGCAGTTTATCCACCCTAGCGAGTTACTATACGCAGTATTTT.